This section outlines one T cell receptor (beta chain) sequence together with its context. Its target antigen remains unknown. The record has no base qualities; no much larger clone is one base away. The sample belongs to a study of shared clonotypes between healthy human individuals (dated by TCRdb to 2018 to 2020). About the investigation overall: The cohort comprised a couple of women and a few men aged 18 to 49 years. Libraries were prepared and TCR repertoires were sequenced by different laboratories using diverse techniques, in order to increase sequencing depth and limit assay-specific biases. For each donor, three plates each were used for CD4 naive and CD4 memory, two plates were used for CD8 naive, and one plate was used for CD8 memory. Per donor, leukapheresis produced somewhere between about 0.9 and 9.5 billion PBMCs. To estimate repertoire size and how much clonotypes are shared between individuals, the study performed deep sequencing of blood TCR repertoires from five healthy adults.

Using the deep immunoSEQ assay, TCR CDR3 regions were amplified from genomic DNA by multiplex PCR. For each cell subset, the extracted genomic DNA was distributed evenly across all wells of several immunoSEQ 96-well plates, and each plate served as one replicate. For sorted subsets, around 200 ng genomic DNA, equal to some 28,000 T cell genomes, was loaded into each replicate PCR. Purified libraries were measured with a Qubit 3.0 fluorometer, size-checked on a Bioanalyzer 2100, and measured again with the KAPA Library Quantification kit. A separate single-read 150-cycle Illumina NextSeq 550 flow cell was used to sequence each immunoSEQ 96-well plate. On the authors' methods: Because the immunoSEQ output held only junctional sequences and lacked quality scores, the filtering could not match the filtering applied to full-length reads. Sequences were annotated with PyIR, a Python wrapper for IgBLAST v1.9, using IMGT germline references to assign V/J genes and CDR3. Any read was removed if the V/J assignment was weak (E-value above 1e-6), the CDR3 was missing, or the read contained stop codons, out-of-frame junctions, or ambiguous translated residues. V3J clonotypes were defined as sequences sharing an identical inferred V gene, J gene, and CDR3 amino acid sequence. To compute the percentage overlap between repertoires, the number of shared unique clonotypes was divided by the size of the smaller repertoire. RTK rarefaction, the Chao1 estimator, and Recon v2.1 estimates of unobserved clonotypes were used to assess repertoire richness. Generation probabilities for all TCRbeta clonotypes obtained by the gDNA method from a handful of donors were computed using OLGA. TCRdb re-hosts the immuneACCESS table, in-frame sequences only. Its copies lack some clones; in the studies checked, an unresolved V gene accounts for under half of them, and the cause for the rest is not known. V, J and clone size derive from that table, while D and trimming were established from the DNA sequence. The sample table lists about 1.1 million clones, approximately 78% of them with a count of one. Of the sample, 0.61% is held by the ten largest clones.

CDR1 SGHDN and CDR2 FVKESK are derived from the germline V gene. Counted from cysteine to phenylalanine, this CDR3 has 12 amino acids. Only the CDR3 DNA stays, 36 bases, in frame from base 1. V sheds 1 base and J sheds 7 bases, leaving 7 bases between their ends. Donors were healthy HIV-negative adults with no recently reported acute infections or vaccinations. Only Caucasian adults living in Nashville, Tennessee, USA were represented among the donors. CD4+ T cells were enriched through magnetic negative selection, after which naive cells were positively selected on CD45RA and the remaining negative fraction served as the memory subset. After blood collection by leukapheresis, PBMCs were isolated using Ficoll-Histopaque density gradient centrifugation and then cryopreserved in the vapor phase of liquid nitrogen. Analytical flow cytometry was used to check the purity and quantity of every magnetically sorted T cell population. Genomic DNA was isolated from every sorted fraction and measured by UV absorbance on a Nanodrop 2000c.

Points the paper makes about the study in general: Sampling was limited to blood, and TCR repertoires in tissue likely differ from TCR repertoires in blood. Pairwise subsampling led to the expectation that sequencing depth would affect the degree of clonotype sharing among donors. Compared with non-shared clonotypes, clonotypes shared by all four sorted-subset donors had higher generation probabilities. Even with the large sequencing depth, rarefaction of the sorted-subset datasets indicated that sequencing was incomplete. Because the study included a small number of donors, the genetic and exposure-history diversity represented was limited. About 5% of naive CD4, 3.5% of naive CD8, about 2.1% of memory CD4, and around 0.42% of memory CD8 clonotypes were shared across four donors. Estimated clonotype richness was generally larger for naive than for memory subsets.

The receptor was isolated from a man younger than 35 in good health. Some clones in this sample may be carry-over from other donors' samples. This sequence uses TRBV14 and TRBJ2-5; possibly the D gene is TRBD2, per 6 matching bases. The sequencing input was memory CD4+ T cells from PBMCs. The cell subset or site label for this specimen denotes: CD45RA-negative fraction. CDR3 loop: CASSQGRGTQYF. The nucleotide sequence is given as TGTGCCAGCAGCCAAGGGAGGGGGACCCAGTACTTC.